These T cell receptor beta chains were read from a single sample in a study of T-cell reconstitution after alpha-beta-depleted transplantation in children. TCRdb re-called the PCR reads through MiXCR, storing one row per CDR3 protein. This table holds 200,000 to 250,000 distinct CDR3 sequences, roughly 8.2% found once. The material was PBMCs, mostly from graft donor cells, obtained 180 days after TCRalphabeta/CD19-depleted stem cell transplant. The receptor set was obtained from a male patient younger than 18 who had a stem cell transplant for acute lymphoblastic leukemia, so the T cells may come from the graft donor. Each CDR3 is given with its conserved first and last residue. D genes are given only for firm matches. The size field reads once, few, many, or a class for an expanded clone.

>12|TRBJ1-5|NA|TRBV6-5|many
CASGEAYQPQHF
TGTGCCAGCGGGGAGGCTTATCAGCCCCAGCATTTT
>18|TRBJ2-5|NA|TRBV23-1|many
CASSQSRGPEREEETQYF
TGCGCCAGCAGTCAATCCCGGGGACCCGAGCGAGAAGAAGAGACCCAGTACTTC
>15|TRBJ1-2|TRBD1|TRBV7-2|many
CASSFTGERYYGYTF
TGTGCCAGCAGCTTTACAGGGGAACGCTACTATGGCTACACCTTC
>14|TRBJ1-1|TRBD1|TRBV7-9|many
CASRHAGGGTEAFF
TGTGCCAGCAGGCACGCAGGGGGAGGGACTGAAGCTTTCTTT
>15|TRBJ2-1|NA|TRBV11-2|many
CASSLTGSLYNEQFF
TGTGCCAGCAGCTTAACAGGGTCCCTCTACAATGAGCAGTTCTTC
>14|TRBJ2-5|NA|TRBV12-3/TRBV12-4|many
CASTPDWDQETQYF
TGTGCCAGCACTCCAGACTGGGACCAAGAGACCCAGTACTTC
>11|TRBJ2-1|NA|TRBV12-3/TRBV12-4|many
CASSFSIEQFF
TGTGCCAGCAGTTTTAGTATTGAGCAGTTCTTC
>12|TRBJ2-2|NA|TRBV5-1|many
CASRGVTGELFF
TGCGCCAGCCGAGGGGTCACCGGGGAGCTGTTTTTT
>14|TRBJ2-7|NA|TRBV3-1|many
CASSQEGLSYEQYF
TGTGCCAGCAGCCAAGAGGGCCTCTCCTACGAGCAGTACTTC
>17|TRBJ2-6|NA|TRBV7-2|many
CASSSYRVSGGANVLTF
TGTGCCAGCAGCTCCTACAGGGTGTCGGGGGGGGCCAACGTCCTGACTTTC
>14|TRBJ1-6|NA|TRBV19|many
CASRGRSYNSPLHF
TGTGCCAGTAGGGGCCGCTCCTATAATTCACCCCTCCACTTT
>12|TRBJ2-7|NA|TRBV29-1|few
CSVFLGGYEQYF
TGCAGCGTATTCCTAGGAGGCTACGAGCAGTACTTC
>15|TRBJ1-5|TRBD1|TRBV6-2/TRBV6-3|many
CASRTGAPRRQPQHF
TGTGCCAGCAGAACAGGGGCCCCAAGGAGGCAGCCCCAGCATTTT